The source of this T cell receptor (beta chain) is a study of beta chain features in type 1 diabetes. The isolated RNA, all of it, was reverse transcribed, so expressed TCRB transcripts were what got sequenced. Sequencing used immunoSEQ multiplex PCR; TCRdb keeps in-frame clones, though not all of them. Altogether about 900,000 clones are present, 17% being singletons, with the ten largest covering around 0.02%. This CDR3 region has 15 residues. J lost 2 bases, V lost 4 bases, and 4 bases had no gene match. Germline assignment: CDR1 LGHNA and CDR2 YNFKEQ. Only a few counts were recorded for this clone.

The receptor was derived from a woman younger than 35 in good health. The sequencing input was naive CD4+ T cells from blood. The rearrangement links TRBV4-2 to TRBJ1-1; 10 positions agree with TRBD1. In nucleotides, the CDR3 is TGTGCCAGCAGCCGGACAGGGGGACGAAACACTGAAGCTTTCTTT. The encoded protein is CASSRTGGRNTEAFF.